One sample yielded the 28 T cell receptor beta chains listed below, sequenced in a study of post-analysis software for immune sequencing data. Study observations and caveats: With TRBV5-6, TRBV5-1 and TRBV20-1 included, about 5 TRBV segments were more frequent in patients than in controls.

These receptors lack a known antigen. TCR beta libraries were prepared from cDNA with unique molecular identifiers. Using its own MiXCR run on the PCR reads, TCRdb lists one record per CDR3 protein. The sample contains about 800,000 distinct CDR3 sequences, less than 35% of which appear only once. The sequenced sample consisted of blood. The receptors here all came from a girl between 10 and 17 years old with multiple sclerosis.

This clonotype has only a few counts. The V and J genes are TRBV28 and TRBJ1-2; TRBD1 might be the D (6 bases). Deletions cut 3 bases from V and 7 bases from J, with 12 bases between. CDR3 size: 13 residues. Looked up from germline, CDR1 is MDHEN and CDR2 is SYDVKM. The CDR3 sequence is CASSFRGAGGYTF. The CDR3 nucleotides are TGTGCCAGCAGTTTTCGGGGGGCCGGTGGCTACACCTTC.

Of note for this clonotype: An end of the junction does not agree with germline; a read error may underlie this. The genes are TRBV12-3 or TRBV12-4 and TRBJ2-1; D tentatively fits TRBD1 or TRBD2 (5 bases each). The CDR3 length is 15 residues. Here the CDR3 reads CANSLGPGPRNEQFF. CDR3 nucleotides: TGTGCCAACAGTTTGGGACCGGGCCCGCGGAATGAGCAGTTCTTC.

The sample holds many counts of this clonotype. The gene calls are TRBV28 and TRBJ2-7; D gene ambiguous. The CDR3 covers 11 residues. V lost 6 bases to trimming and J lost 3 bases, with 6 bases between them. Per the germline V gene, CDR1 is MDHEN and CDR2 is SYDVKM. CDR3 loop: CASSHNYEQYF. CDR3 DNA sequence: TGTGCCAGCAGCCATAACTACGAGCAGTACTTC.

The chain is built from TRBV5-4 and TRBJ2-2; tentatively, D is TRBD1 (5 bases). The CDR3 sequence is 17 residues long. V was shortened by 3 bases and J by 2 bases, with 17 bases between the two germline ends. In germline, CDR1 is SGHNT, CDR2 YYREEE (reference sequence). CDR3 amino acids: CASSSTPWQGNTGELFF. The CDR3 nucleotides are TGTGCCAGCAGCTCAACGCCATGGCAGGGCAACACCGGGGAGCTGTTTTTT. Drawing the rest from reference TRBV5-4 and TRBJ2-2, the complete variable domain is ETGVTQSPTHLIKTRGQQVTLRCSSQSGHNTVSWYQQALGQGPQFIFQYYREEENGRGNFPPRFSGLQFPNYSSELNVNALELDDSALYLCASSSTPWQGNTGELFFGEGSRLTVL.

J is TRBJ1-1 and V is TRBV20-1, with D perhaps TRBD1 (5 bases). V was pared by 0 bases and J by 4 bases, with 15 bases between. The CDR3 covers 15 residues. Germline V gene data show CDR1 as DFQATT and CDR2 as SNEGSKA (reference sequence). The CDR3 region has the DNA TGCAGTGCTAGAGATTGGGCAGGGCCGGGCACTGAAGCTTTCTTT. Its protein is CSARDWAGPGTEAFF.

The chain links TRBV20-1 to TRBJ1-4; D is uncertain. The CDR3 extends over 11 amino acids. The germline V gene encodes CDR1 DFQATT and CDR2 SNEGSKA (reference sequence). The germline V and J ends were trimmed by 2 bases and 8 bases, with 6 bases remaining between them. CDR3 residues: CSARRYEKLFF. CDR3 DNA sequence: TGCAGTGCTAGACGGTACGAAAAACTGTTTTTT.

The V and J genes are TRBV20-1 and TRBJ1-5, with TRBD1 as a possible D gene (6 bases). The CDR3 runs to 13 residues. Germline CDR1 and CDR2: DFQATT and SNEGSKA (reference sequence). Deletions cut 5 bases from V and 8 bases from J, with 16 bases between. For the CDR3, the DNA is TGCAGTGCTCAGAAACAGGGAACGGAGCCCCAGCATTTT. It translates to CSAQKQGTEPQHF.

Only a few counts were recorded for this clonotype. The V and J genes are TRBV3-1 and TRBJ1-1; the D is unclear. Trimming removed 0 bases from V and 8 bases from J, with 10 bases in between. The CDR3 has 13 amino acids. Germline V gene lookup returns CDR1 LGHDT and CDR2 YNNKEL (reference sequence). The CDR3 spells CASSQDPHGEAFF. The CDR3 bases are TGTGCCAGCAGCCAAGATCCCCACGGGGAAGCTTTCTTT.

CDR3 bases: TGTGCCAGCAGGACCGGGACAGTCACAGATACGCAGTATTTT. This codes for CASRTGTVTDTQYF. The rearrangement uses TRBV6-2 or TRBV6-3 and TRBJ2-3; 7 positions agree with TRBD1. Trimming took 6 bases from V and 2 from J; bases not matched to a gene: 5. Germline V gene lookup returns CDR1 MNHEY and CDR2 SVGEGT. The CDR3 is 14 amino acids.

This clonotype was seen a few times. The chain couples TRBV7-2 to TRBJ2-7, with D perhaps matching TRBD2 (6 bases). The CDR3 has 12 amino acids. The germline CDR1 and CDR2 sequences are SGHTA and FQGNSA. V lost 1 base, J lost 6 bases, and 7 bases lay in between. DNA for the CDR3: TGTGCCAGCAGCTTAGAGCGGGTCGAGCAGTACTTC. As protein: CASSLERVEQYF.

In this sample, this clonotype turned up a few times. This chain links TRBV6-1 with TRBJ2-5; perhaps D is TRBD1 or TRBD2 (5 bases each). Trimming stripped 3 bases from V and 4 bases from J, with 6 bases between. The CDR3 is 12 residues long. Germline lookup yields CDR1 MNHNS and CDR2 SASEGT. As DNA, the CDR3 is TGTGCCAGCAGTGACGGGGCAGAGACCCAGTACTTC. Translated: CASSDGAETQYF.

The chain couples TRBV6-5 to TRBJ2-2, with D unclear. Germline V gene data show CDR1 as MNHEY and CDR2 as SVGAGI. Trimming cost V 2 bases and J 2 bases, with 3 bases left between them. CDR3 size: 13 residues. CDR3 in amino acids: CASSYLNTGELFF. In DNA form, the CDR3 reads TGTGCCAGCAGTTACCTTAACACCGGGGAGCTGTTTTTT.

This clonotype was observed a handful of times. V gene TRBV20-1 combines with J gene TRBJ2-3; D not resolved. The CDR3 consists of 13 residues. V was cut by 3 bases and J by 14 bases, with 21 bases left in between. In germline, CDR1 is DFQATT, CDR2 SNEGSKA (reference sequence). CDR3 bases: TGCAGTGCTAGGATTTCAGTCGGCATCCCGGGGTATTTT. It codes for CSARISVGIPGYF.

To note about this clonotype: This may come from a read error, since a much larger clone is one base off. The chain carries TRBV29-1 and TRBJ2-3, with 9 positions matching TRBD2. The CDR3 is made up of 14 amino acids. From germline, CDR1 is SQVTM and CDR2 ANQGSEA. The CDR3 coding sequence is TGCAGCGCTGATAGCGGGGGAAGCACAAATACGCAGTATTTT. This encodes CSADSGGSTNTQYF.

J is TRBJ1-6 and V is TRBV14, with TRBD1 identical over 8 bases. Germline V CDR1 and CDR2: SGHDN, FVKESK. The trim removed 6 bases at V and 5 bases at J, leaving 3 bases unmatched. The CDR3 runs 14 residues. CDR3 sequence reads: CASRGGQDNSPLHF. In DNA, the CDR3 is TGTGCCAGCAGGGGGGGACAGGATAATTCACCCCTCCACTTT.

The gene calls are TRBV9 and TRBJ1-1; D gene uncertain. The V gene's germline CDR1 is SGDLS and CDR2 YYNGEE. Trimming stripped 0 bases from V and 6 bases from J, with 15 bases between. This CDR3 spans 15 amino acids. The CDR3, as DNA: TGTGCCAGCAGCGTAGAGGGCCTCCACTTGGCTGAAGCTTTCTTT. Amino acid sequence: CASSVEGLHLAEAFF.

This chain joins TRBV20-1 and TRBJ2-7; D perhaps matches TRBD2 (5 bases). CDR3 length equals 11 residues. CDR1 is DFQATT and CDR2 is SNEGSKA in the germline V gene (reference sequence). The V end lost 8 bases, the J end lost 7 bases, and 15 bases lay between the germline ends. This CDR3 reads CSLRTGNEQYF. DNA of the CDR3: TGCAGTTTACGTACGGGGAATGAGCAGTACTTC.

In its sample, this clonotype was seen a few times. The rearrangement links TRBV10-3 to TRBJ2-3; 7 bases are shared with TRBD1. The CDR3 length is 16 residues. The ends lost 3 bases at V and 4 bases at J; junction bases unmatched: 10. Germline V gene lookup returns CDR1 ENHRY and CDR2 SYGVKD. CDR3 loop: CAISELLGQLSDTQYF. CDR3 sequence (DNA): TGTGCCATCAGTGAACTCCTGGGACAGCTCTCAGATACGCAGTATTTT.

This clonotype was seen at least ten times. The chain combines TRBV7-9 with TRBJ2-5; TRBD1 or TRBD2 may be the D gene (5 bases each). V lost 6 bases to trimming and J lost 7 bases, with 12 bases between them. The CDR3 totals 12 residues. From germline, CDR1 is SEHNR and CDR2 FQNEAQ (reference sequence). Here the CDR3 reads CASSRDPRTQYF. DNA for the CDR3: TGTGCCAGCAGTCGGGACCCTCGGACCCAGTACTTC.

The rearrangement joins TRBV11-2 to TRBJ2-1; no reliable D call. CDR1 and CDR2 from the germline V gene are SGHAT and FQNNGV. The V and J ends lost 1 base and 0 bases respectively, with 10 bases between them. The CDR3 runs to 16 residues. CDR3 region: CASSLVLASSYNEQFF. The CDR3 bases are TGTGCCAGCAGCTTAGTACTGGCGAGCTCCTACAATGAGCAGTTCTTC.

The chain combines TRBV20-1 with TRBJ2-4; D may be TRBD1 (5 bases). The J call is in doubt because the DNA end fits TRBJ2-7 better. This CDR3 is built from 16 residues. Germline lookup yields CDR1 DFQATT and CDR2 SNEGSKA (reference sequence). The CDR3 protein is CSARRYASGRAYEQYF. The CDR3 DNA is TGCAGTGCTAGAAGATATGCGTCGGGCAGGGCCTACGAGCAGTACTTC.

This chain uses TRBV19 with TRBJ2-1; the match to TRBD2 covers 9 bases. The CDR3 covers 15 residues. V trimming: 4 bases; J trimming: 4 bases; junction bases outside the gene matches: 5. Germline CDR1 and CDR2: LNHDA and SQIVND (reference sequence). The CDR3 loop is CASSTPSGGYNEQFF. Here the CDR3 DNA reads TGTGCCAGTAGTACCCCCAGCGGGGGGTACAATGAGCAGTTCTTC.

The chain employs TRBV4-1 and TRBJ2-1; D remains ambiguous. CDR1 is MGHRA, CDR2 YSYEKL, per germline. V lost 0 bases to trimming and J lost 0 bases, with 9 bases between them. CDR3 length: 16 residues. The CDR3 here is CASSQEAPSSYNEQFF. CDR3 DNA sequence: TGCGCCAGCAGCCAAGAGGCGCCTAGCTCCTACAATGAGCAGTTCTTC.

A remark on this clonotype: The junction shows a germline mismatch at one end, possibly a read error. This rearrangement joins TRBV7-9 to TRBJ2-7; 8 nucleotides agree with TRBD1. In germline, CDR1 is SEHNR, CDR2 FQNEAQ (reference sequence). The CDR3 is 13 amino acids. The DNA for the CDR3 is TGTGCCAGCAGCTTGGACAGGGCCGACGAGCGGTACTTC. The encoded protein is CASSLDRADERYF.

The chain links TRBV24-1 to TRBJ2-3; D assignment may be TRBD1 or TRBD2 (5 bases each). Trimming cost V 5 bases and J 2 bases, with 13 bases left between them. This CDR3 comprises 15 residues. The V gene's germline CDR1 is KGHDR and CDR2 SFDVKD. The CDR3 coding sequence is TGTGCCACCAGTGCGCGCCAGGGAGACACAGATACGCAGTATTTT. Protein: CATSARQGDTDTQYF.

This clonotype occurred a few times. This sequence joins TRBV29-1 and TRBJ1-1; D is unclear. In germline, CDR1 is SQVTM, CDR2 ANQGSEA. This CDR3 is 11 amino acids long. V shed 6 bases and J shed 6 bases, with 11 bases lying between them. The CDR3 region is CSVRGGSEAFF. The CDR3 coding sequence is TGCAGCGTGCGGGGAGGCTCTGAAGCTTTCTTT.

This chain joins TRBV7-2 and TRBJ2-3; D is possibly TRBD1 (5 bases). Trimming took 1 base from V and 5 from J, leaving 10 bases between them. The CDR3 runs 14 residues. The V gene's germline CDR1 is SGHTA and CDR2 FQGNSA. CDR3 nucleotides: TGTGCCAGCAGCTTAGTAAGGGGTCGAGATACGCAGTATTTT. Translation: CASSLVRGRDTQYF.

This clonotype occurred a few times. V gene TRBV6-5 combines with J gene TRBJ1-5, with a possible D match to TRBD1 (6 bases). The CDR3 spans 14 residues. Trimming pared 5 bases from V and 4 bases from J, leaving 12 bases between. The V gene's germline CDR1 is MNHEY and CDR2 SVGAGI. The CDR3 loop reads CASSHQGTNQPQHF. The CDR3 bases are TGTGCCAGCAGTCACCAGGGGACGAATCAGCCCCAGCATTTT.